This T cell receptor beta chain was observed in a study of OX40 agonist ivuxolimab in advanced cancers. Points from the study as a whole: The study found among the lowest clonal expansion in partial responders at 0.1-3.0 mg/kg. Relative to CD4+ cells, CD8+ T cells on average had more expanded clones. Some of the nonresponding patients also showed low levels of normalized T-cell clonal expansion.

Concerning this clone itself: Its target is unknown.

The method was immunoSEQ multiplex PCR; TCRdb's version includes in-frame clones alone and lacks a portion of them. The sample contains approximately 110,000 clones, 80% to 95% of which appear only once. This CDR3 region has 13 residues. Trimming removed 7 bases at V and 1 base at J, with 10 bases between. CDR1 and CDR2 (germline): ENHRY, SYGVKD. The V call is TRBV10-3, the J call TRBJ1-1; the D is unclear. The source was CD4+ or CD8+ T cells sorted from blood, collected in a trial of the OX40 agonist ivuxolimab. The sequence was collected from an adult with an advanced solid tumor such as melanoma, head and neck, liver or kidney cancer. The CDR3 loop reads CAITGHANTEAFF. The CDR3 nucleotides are TGTGCCATCACGGGCCATGCGAACACTGAAGCTTTCTTT.